These T cell receptor beta chains were read from a single sample in a study of blood T cell repertoires in COVID-19. Sequencing was performed with immunoSEQ multiplex PCR; in TCRdb, only in-frame clones are kept and a portion is missing. The sample has under 250,000 clones, 70% to 80% seen once. The specimen was peripheral blood. These receptors originate from a woman in her forties with COVID-19, enrolled during active disease. Each CDR3 is given with its conserved first and last residue. The order of the fields is clone size, V gene, D gene, J gene, CDR3 protein, CDR3 DNA. The D gene is left open where the match is weak. A clone size is listed for some rows: how often the clone was seen (once, few, many), or a class if it is expanded.

size: .
V: TRBV18
D: .
J: TRBJ1-5
CDR3: CASSPGGSQPQHF
DNA: TGTGCCAGCTCACCGGGGGGAAGTCAGCCCCAGCATTTT

size: .
V: TRBV30
D: .
J: TRBJ1-1
CDR3: CAWTKTVNTEAFF
DNA: TGTGCCTGGACTAAGACAGTGAACACTGAAGCTTTCTTT

size: .
V: TRBV11-3
D: .
J: TRBJ2-7
CDR3: CASSSGQAYGEEQYF
DNA: TGTGCCAGCAGCTCCGGCCAAGCCTACGGGGAGGAGCAGTACTTC

size: .
V: TRBV5-1
D: TRBD1
J: TRBJ1-1
CDR3: CASSLDRGARAFF
DNA: TGCGCCAGCAGCTTGGACAGGGGGGCGAGGGCTTTCTTT

size: once
V: TRBV10-3
D: .
J: TRBJ2-1
CDR3: CAINGGVSGYNEQFF
DNA: TGTGCCATCAACGGCGGGGTTTCGGGCTACAATGAGCAGTTCTTC

size: .
V: TRBV5-6
D: .
J: TRBJ2-1
CDR3: CASSLDFSSEAFNEQFF
DNA: TGTGCCAGCAGCTTGGATTTCAGTAGTGAGGCGTTTAATGAGCAGTTCTTC

size: .
V: TRBV7-6
D: .
J: TRBJ1-5
CDR3: CASSLDSYDNNQPQHF
DNA: TGTGCCAGCAGCTTGGACAGCTATGATAACAATCAGCCCCAGCATTTT

size: .
V: TRBV5-1
D: .
J: TRBJ2-2
CDR3: CASTPRRAVPPGELFF
DNA: TGCGCCAGCACCCCCCGGCGGGCAGTCCCCCCCGGGGAGCTGTTTTTT

size: .
V: TRBV7-2
D: TRBD2
J: TRBJ2-3
CDR3: CASSSFFSGGPRSTDTQYF
DNA: TGTGCCAGCAGCTCCTTTTTCTCGGGGGGGCCTCGGAGCACAGATACGCAGTATTTT

size: .
V: TRBV9
D: .
J: TRBJ1-6
CDR3: CASSLTGSYNSPLHF
DNA: TGTGCCAGCAGCCTTACGGGCTCCTATAATTCACCCCTCCACTTT

size: once
V: TRBV19
D: TRBD1
J: TRBJ2-7
CDR3: CAISTGYEQYF
DNA: TGTGCCATCTCGACAGGGTACGAGCAGTACTTC

size: few
V: TRBV4-1
D: .
J: TRBJ1-1
CDR3: CASSQKAGGTEAFF
DNA: TGCGCCAGCAGCCAAAAGGCCGGGGGGACTGAAGCTTTCTTT

size: .
V: TRBV3-1/TRBV3-2
D: TRBD1
J: TRBJ1-5
CDR3: CASSLRQGVQPQHF
DNA: TGTGCCAGCAGCCTTAGACAGGGGGTTCAGCCCCAGCATTTT

size: .
V: TRBV5-1
D: TRBD1
J: TRBJ1-2
CDR3: CASSLDGTGGDVDGYTF
DNA: TGCGCCAGCAGCTTGGATGGGACAGGGGGTGACGTTGATGGCTACACCTTC

size: .
V: TRBV18
D: .
J: TRBJ1-1
CDR3: CASSPTVSDTEAFF
DNA: TGTGCCAGCTCACCAACAGTATCAGACACTGAAGCTTTCTTT

size: .
V: TRBV30
D: .
J: TRBJ1-2
CDR3: CAWSFTGVYGYTF
DNA: TGTGCCTGGAGCTTCACGGGTGTTTATGGCTACACCTTC

size: .
V: TRBV5-6
D: .
J: TRBJ1-3
CDR3: CASSLGGQYGYGNTIYF
DNA: TGTGCCAGCAGCTTGGGGGGGCAATATGGCTATGGAAACACCATATATTTT

size: .
V: TRBV11-3
D: TRBD1
J: TRBJ1-5
CDR3: CASSLYNGTGMFSNQPQHF
DNA: TGTGCCAGCAGCTTATACAATGGGACAGGCATGTTTTCCAATCAGCCCCAGCATTTT

size: few
V: TRBV5-4
D: TRBD1
J: TRBJ1-6
CDR3: CASSRGQANNSPLHF
DNA: TGTGCCAGCAGCCGGGGACAGGCGAATAATTCACCCCTCCACTTT

size: .
V: TRBV30
D: .
J: TRBJ1-4
CDR3: CAWGGGAVEKLFF
DNA: TGTGCCTGGGGGGGAGGGGCGGTTGAAAAACTGTTTTTT

size: .
V: TRBV7-8
D: .
J: TRBJ2-7
CDR3: CASSLPRQDVSYEQYF
DNA: TGTGCCAGCAGCCTCCCTAGACAGGACGTCTCCTACGAGCAGTACTTC

size: once
V: TRBV3-1/TRBV3-2
D: .
J: TRBJ1-1
CDR3: CASSQENGRAFDTEAFF
DNA: TGTGCCAGCAGCCAAGAAAATGGGAGGGCGTTCGACACTGAAGCTTTCTTT

size: .
V: TRBV2
D: .
J: TRBJ1-4
CDR3: CASSDNPGQKEKLFF
DNA: TGTGCCAGCAGTGACAACCCGGGACAAAAGGAAAAACTGTTTTTT

size: once
V: TRBV3-1/TRBV3-2
D: TRBD2
J: TRBJ2-3
CDR3: CASSLAGADTQYF
DNA: TGTGCCAGCAGTCTAGCGGGAGCAGATACGCAGTATTTT

size: .
V: TRBV10-3
D: TRBD2
J: TRBJ2-3
CDR3: CAISEREAPTDTQYF
DNA: TGTGCCATCAGTGAGCGGGAGGCGCCCACAGATACGCAGTATTTT

size: .
V: TRBV10-1
D: TRBD2
J: TRBJ2-5
CDR3: CASSETGLGVRETQYF
DNA: TGCGCCAGCAGTGAGACGGGACTAGGAGTGAGGGAGACCCAGTACTTC

size: few
V: TRBV11-2
D: .
J: TRBJ1-2
CDR3: CASTVARASYGYTF
DNA: TGTGCCAGCACCGTCGCGAGGGCCTCCTATGGCTACACCTTC